Below are 8 T cell receptor beta chains sequenced from a single sample in a study of blood T cell repertoires in COVID-19. This table comes from immunoSEQ multiplex PCR, and its TCRdb copy is limited to in-frame clones, with some not included. The sample lists under 300,000 clones, around 90% occurring once. The sample consisted of PBMCs or T cells enriched from blood (not recorded which). These receptors came from a woman between 35 and 50 years old who had recovered from COVID-19.

The chain has TRBV9 and TRBJ2-3; 8 bases are shared with TRBD2. This CDR3 has 16 amino acids. The germline gives CDR1 SGDLS, CDR2 YYNGEE. V was clipped by 0 bases and J by 5 bases; unmatched bases: 8. CDR3 loop: CASSVEVGRGGDTQYF. The CDR3 region has the DNA TGTGCCAGCAGCGTAGAGGTCGGGAGGGGTGGAGATACGCAGTATTTT.

About this clone itself: Relative to the germline gene, one junction end is altered; a read error may explain this. The J gene is TRBJ1-3, the V gene TRBV7-8, with 7 bases that match TRBD1. The CDR3 has 16 amino acids. Per germline, CDR1 SGHVS and CDR2 FQNEAQ. The CDR3 region has the DNA TGTGCCAGCAGCGCAGGGGGACAGCATAAGAGAAACGCCATATATTTT. It codes for CASSAGGQHKRNAIYF.

This chain joins TRBV5-5 and TRBJ1-1; D remains unclear. V was cut by 1 base and J by 1 base, with 8 bases left in between. The CDR3 totals 14 residues. Germline loops: CDR1 SGHKS, CDR2 YYEKEE (reference sequence). The CDR3 DNA follows: TGTGCCAGCAGCTTGTTAGCTTCGAACACTGAAGCTTTCTTT. Amino acid sequence: CASSLLASNTEAFF.

The chain uses TRBV5-8 and TRBJ2-7; D may be TRBD2 (6 bases). V was pared by 3 bases and J by 4 bases, with 8 bases between. CDR3 length: 12 residues. Per germline, CDR1 SGHTS and CDR2 YDEGEE. This CDR3 reads CASSWDLYEQYF. The DNA of the CDR3 is TGTGCCAGCAGCTGGGACTTGTACGAGCAGTACTTC.

The CDR3 DNA follows: TGTGCCACCAGCAGAGCCGGTACCAATTCACCCCTCCACTTT. Translation: CATSRAGTNSPLHF. The gene calls are TRBV15 and TRBJ1-6; D unclear. Trimming stripped 1 base from V and 7 bases from J, with 8 bases between. The CDR3 contains 14 residues. The germline CDR1 and CDR2 sequences are LNHNV and YYDKDF (reference sequence).

The gene calls are TRBV19 and TRBJ2-1; perhaps TRBD2 as D (6 bases). The CDR3 is 15 residues long. V gave up 3 bases and J gave up 7 bases, with 16 bases separating them. Germline CDR1 and CDR2: LNHDA and SQIVND (reference sequence). CDR3 protein: CASSITASRGNEQFF. Written as DNA, the CDR3 is TGTGCCAGTAGTATTACCGCCAGCCGGGGGAATGAGCAGTTCTTC. Using reference TRBV19 and TRBJ2-1 for the parts outside the CDR3, the full variable domain is DGGITQSPKYLFRKEGQNVTLSCEQNLNHDAMYWYRQDPGQGLRLIYYSQIVNDFQKGDIAEGYSVSREKKESFPLTVTSAQKNPTAFYLCASSITASRGNEQFFGPGTRLTVL.

J is TRBJ1-1 and V is TRBV2; TRBD1 aligns across 9 bases. The CDR3 length is 13 residues. CDR1 is SNHLY, CDR2 FYNNEI, per germline. Trimming cost V 0 bases and J 11 bases; bases outside gene matches: 4. CDR3 nucleotides: TGTGCCAGCAGTGAAGCTTGGACAGGGGAGGCTTTCTTT. Its protein is CASSEAWTGEAFF. The full variable domain, its missing parts supplied by reference TRBV2 and TRBJ1-1, is EPEVTQTPSHQVTQMGQEVILRCVPISNHLYFYWYRQILGQKVEFLVSFYNNEISEKSEIFDDQFSVERPDGSNFTLKIRSTKLEDSAMYFCASSEAWTGEAFFGQGTRLTVV.

The chain uses TRBV5-1 and TRBJ2-7; D is uncertain. The ends were cut back, 4 bases at V and 4 bases at J, with 18 bases in the middle. Germline V lookup: CDR1 SGHRS, CDR2 YFSETQ. The CDR3 loop spans 15 amino acids. Here the CDR3 reads CASSPADGRGYEQYF. CDR3 bases: TGCGCCAGCAGCCCAGCCGATGGGCGTGGGTACGAGCAGTACTTC.